A selection of T cell receptor beta chains follows, all from one sample in a study of blood T cell repertoires in COVID-19. Measured with immunoSEQ multiplex PCR; TCRdb has only the in-frame clones, and not every one. The sample consists of hundreds of thousands of clones, about 83% of them appearing once. Sequencing was performed on PBMCs or T cells enriched from blood (not recorded which). The receptors stem from a woman in her forties who had recovered from COVID-19. Both conserved end residues are part of each CDR3. The order of the fields is D gene, clone size, J gene, V gene, CDR3 DNA, CDR3 protein. The D gene is left open where the match is weak. Size is omitted from some rows. Given values are once, few, many or a class for expanded clones.

d_call: TRBD1; clone_size: NA; j_call: TRBJ1-2; v_call: TRBV19; cdr3_nt: TGTGCCAGTACAAGGGGGCTCGGTGGCTACACCTTC; cdr3_aa: CASTRGLGGYTF
d_call: TRBD1; clone_size: NA; j_call: TRBJ2-7; v_call: TRBV4-1; cdr3_nt: TGCGCCAGCAGCCTCCGGGACAGGGGGCAATACGAGCAGTACTTC; cdr3_aa: CASSLRDRGQYEQYF
d_call: TRBD2; clone_size: NA; j_call: TRBJ2-2; v_call: TRBV6-4; cdr3_nt: TGTGCCAGCAGTGACTCCAGAAGGGCTAGCGGTCACACCGGGGAGCTGTTTTTT; cdr3_aa: CASSDSRRASGHTGELFF
d_call: NA; clone_size: NA; j_call: TRBJ1-3; v_call: TRBV6-6; cdr3_nt: TGTGCCAGCAGTCCGGGACATAGGTTGGGAAACACCATATATTTT; cdr3_aa: CASSPGHRLGNTIYF
d_call: NA; clone_size: NA; j_call: TRBJ2-1; v_call: TRBV5-5; cdr3_nt: TGTGCCAGCAGCCCCCTACGGGGTGGGAGCTACAATGAGCAGTTCTTC; cdr3_aa: CASSPLRGGSYNEQFF
d_call: NA; clone_size: NA; j_call: TRBJ2-1; v_call: TRBV25-1; cdr3_nt: TGTGCCAGCAGTGAAATGGCAGGGGTAACCTACAATGAGCAGTTCTTC; cdr3_aa: CASSEMAGVTYNEQFF
d_call: TRBD1; clone_size: NA; j_call: TRBJ2-7; v_call: TRBV10-3; cdr3_nt: TGTGCCATCACTCCTGGGACAGGATCCTACGAGCAGTACTTC; cdr3_aa: CAITPGTGSYEQYF
d_call: TRBD1; clone_size: few; j_call: TRBJ1-4; v_call: TRBV6-6; cdr3_nt: TGTGCCAGCAGTCAACAGGGGCCCAATGAAAAACTGTTTTTT; cdr3_aa: CASSQQGPNEKLFF
d_call: TRBD2; clone_size: NA; j_call: TRBJ2-3; v_call: TRBV25-1; cdr3_nt: TGTGCCAGCAGTGACACTAGCGGGAGTCTCCCCGATACGCAGTATTTT; cdr3_aa: CASSDTSGSLPDTQYF
d_call: TRBD1; clone_size: NA; j_call: TRBJ2-7; v_call: TRBV18; cdr3_nt: TGTGCCAGCGGAGAGGTTAGGACAGGGCCCTACGAGCAGTACTTC; cdr3_aa: CASGEVRTGPYEQYF
d_call: NA; clone_size: NA; j_call: TRBJ2-7; v_call: TRBV6-2/TRBV6-3; cdr3_nt: TGTGCCAGCAGTCATAGGGGGAGAGCCTACGAGCAGTACTTC; cdr3_aa: CASSHRGRAYEQYF
d_call: TRBD1; clone_size: NA; j_call: TRBJ2-7; v_call: TRBV7-9; cdr3_nt: TGTGCCAGCAGCCCGGGGACAGGGAGTAACGAGCAGTACTTC; cdr3_aa: CASSPGTGSNEQYF
d_call: NA; clone_size: NA; j_call: TRBJ2-3; v_call: TRBV11-2; cdr3_nt: TGTGCCAGCAGCTTAGAATCTCTCCGCGGAACAGATACGCAGTATTTT; cdr3_aa: CASSLESLRGTDTQYF
d_call: TRBD1; clone_size: NA; j_call: TRBJ2-7; v_call: TRBV7-9; cdr3_nt: TGTGCCAGCAGCTTACAGGGGGCGCGATTGGCCGAGCAGTACTTC; cdr3_aa: CASSLQGARLAEQYF
d_call: TRBD2; clone_size: NA; j_call: TRBJ2-1; v_call: TRBV28; cdr3_nt: TGTGCCAGCGCTTTAGCGGGAGGAACCTACAATGAGCAGTTCTTC; cdr3_aa: CASALAGGTYNEQFF
d_call: TRBD1; clone_size: NA; j_call: TRBJ2-7; v_call: TRBV15; cdr3_nt: TGTGCCACCAGCAGATCAGCGACAGGGTTAGGGGAGCAGTACTTC; cdr3_aa: CATSRSATGLGEQYF
d_call: NA; clone_size: NA; j_call: TRBJ2-7; v_call: TRBV4-3; cdr3_nt: TGCGCCAGCAGCCAAGGGGGAGACGGCCACGAGCAGTACTTC; cdr3_aa: CASSQGGDGHEQYF
d_call: NA; clone_size: NA; j_call: TRBJ2-6; v_call: TRBV19; cdr3_nt: TGTGCCAGTAGTATTTGGGGGGTTAAGGGGGCCAACGTCCTGACTTTC; cdr3_aa: CASSIWGVKGANVLTF
d_call: TRBD2; clone_size: many; j_call: TRBJ2-1; v_call: TRBV7-9; cdr3_nt: TGTGCCAGCAGCTCCTCTAGCGGGAGCTCCTACAATGAGCAGTTCTTC; cdr3_aa: CASSSSSGSSYNEQFF
d_call: NA; clone_size: NA; j_call: TRBJ1-2; v_call: TRBV28; cdr3_nt: TGTGCCAGCAGGCAGGGAATAGAAGGCTACACCTTC; cdr3_aa: CASRQGIEGYTF
d_call: NA; clone_size: NA; j_call: TRBJ2-1; v_call: TRBV7-2; cdr3_nt: TGTGCCAGCAGCTTAGATCGGAACAGCTACAATGAGCAGTTCTTC; cdr3_aa: CASSLDRNSYNEQFF
d_call: TRBD1; clone_size: NA; j_call: TRBJ1-2; v_call: TRBV25-1; cdr3_nt: TGTGCCAGCAGCGATCCGACAGGGTTTGACTATGGCTACACCTTC; cdr3_aa: CASSDPTGFDYGYTF
d_call: TRBD2; clone_size: NA; j_call: TRBJ2-1; v_call: TRBV19; cdr3_nt: TGTGCCAGTAGTATAGATGCGGGAGGCATAAATGAGCAGTTCTTC; cdr3_aa: CASSIDAGGINEQFF
d_call: NA; clone_size: NA; j_call: TRBJ2-1; v_call: TRBV20-1; cdr3_nt: TGCAGTGCTAGTGGAGGGAGATCCTACAATGAGCAGTTCTTC; cdr3_aa: CSASGGRSYNEQFF
d_call: NA; clone_size: NA; j_call: TRBJ2-3; v_call: TRBV27; cdr3_nt: TGTGCCAGCAGTTCCCTACGAACAGGGTCTGGCACAGATACGCAGTATTTT; cdr3_aa: CASSSLRTGSGTDTQYF
d_call: NA; clone_size: NA; j_call: TRBJ2-3; v_call: TRBV7-3; cdr3_nt: TGTGCCAGCAGCTCAAGAACAGCAGATACGCAGTATTTT; cdr3_aa: CASSSRTADTQYF
d_call: TRBD1; clone_size: NA; j_call: TRBJ2-7; v_call: TRBV27; cdr3_nt: TGTGCCAGCAGTCGCCAGGGGGCCCCCTACGAGCAGTACTTC; cdr3_aa: CASSRQGAPYEQYF
d_call: NA; clone_size: NA; j_call: TRBJ1-1; v_call: TRBV12-3/TRBV12-4; cdr3_nt: TGTGCCAGTGCGGGGGGCACTGAAGCTTTCTTT; cdr3_aa: CASAGGTEAFF
d_call: NA; clone_size: NA; j_call: TRBJ1-5; v_call: TRBV7-9; cdr3_nt: TGTGCCAGCAGCTCCGCGTATAGCAATCAGCCCCAGCATTTT; cdr3_aa: CASSSAYSNQPQHF
d_call: NA; clone_size: NA; j_call: TRBJ2-1; v_call: TRBV6-4; cdr3_nt: TGTGCCAGCAGTGCTGTAGGGGTAAATCGTAGGTATGAGCAGTTCTTC; cdr3_aa: CASSAVGVNRRYEQFF
d_call: NA; clone_size: NA; j_call: TRBJ2-5; v_call: TRBV7-6; cdr3_nt: TGTGCCAGCAGCTTAAATTTTCAGGGTGGCGAGACCCAGTACTTC; cdr3_aa: CASSLNFQGGETQYF
d_call: NA; clone_size: NA; j_call: TRBJ1-5; v_call: TRBV28; cdr3_nt: TGTGCCAGCAGTTTAGGGACCCGGGGGGCTAATCAGCCCCAGCATTTT; cdr3_aa: CASSLGTRGANQPQHF
d_call: NA; clone_size: NA; j_call: TRBJ2-7; v_call: TRBV10-1; cdr3_nt: TGCGCCAGCAGTGATTGGCAGGGAAGGTACGAGCAGTACTTC; cdr3_aa: CASSDWQGRYEQYF
d_call: NA; clone_size: NA; j_call: TRBJ2-6; v_call: TRBV19; cdr3_nt: TGTGCCACCCTAGCGTTTTCCTCTGGGGCCAACGTCCTGACTTTC; cdr3_aa: CATLAFSSGANVLTF
d_call: TRBD1; clone_size: NA; j_call: TRBJ1-4; v_call: TRBV6-5; cdr3_nt: TGTGCCAGCAGCCCACTCGAGGGGGCGTATGAAAAACTGTTTTTT; cdr3_aa: CASSPLEGAYEKLFF
d_call: TRBD2; clone_size: few; j_call: TRBJ2-7; v_call: TRBV6-5; cdr3_nt: TGTGCCAGCTCCACCGGGACTAACTACGAGCAGTACTTC; cdr3_aa: CASSTGTNYEQYF
d_call: NA; clone_size: NA; j_call: TRBJ2-5; v_call: TRBV27; cdr3_nt: TGTGCCAGCAGACCCTTGGGGGAGGCAGAGACCCAGTACTTC; cdr3_aa: CASRPLGEAETQYF
d_call: TRBD1; clone_size: NA; j_call: TRBJ1-5; v_call: TRBV16; cdr3_nt: TGTGCCAGCAGCCCGACCGGGACAGGGAATAATCAGCCCCAGCATTTT; cdr3_aa: CASSPTGTGNNQPQHF
d_call: NA; clone_size: NA; j_call: TRBJ2-3; v_call: TRBV9; cdr3_nt: TGTGCCAGCAGCGTAGAACTCCACGCGACAGATACGCAGTATTTT; cdr3_aa: CASSVELHATDTQYF
d_call: NA; clone_size: few; j_call: TRBJ2-1; v_call: TRBV5-1; cdr3_nt: TGCGCCAGCAGCTTCGGGGCCTACAATGAGCAGTTCTTC; cdr3_aa: CASSFGAYNEQFF
d_call: TRBD2; clone_size: NA; j_call: TRBJ2-7; v_call: TRBV6-4; cdr3_nt: TGTGCCAGCCCGGGGCTAGCGGGAGGGCTCTCCACCTACGAGCAGTACTTC; cdr3_aa: CASPGLAGGLSTYEQYF
d_call: NA; clone_size: NA; j_call: TRBJ2-2; v_call: TRBV5-1; cdr3_nt: TGCGCCAGCAGCTTGGAGCCAGGGCATAATAAGAACACCGGGGAGCTGTTTTTT; cdr3_aa: CASSLEPGHNKNTGELFF
d_call: TRBD1; clone_size: NA; j_call: TRBJ2-5; v_call: TRBV2; cdr3_nt: TGTGCCAGCACAGCCAGGACAGGGGGCGCAGGGACCCAGTACTTC; cdr3_aa: CASTARTGGAGTQYF
d_call: NA; clone_size: NA; j_call: TRBJ1-3; v_call: TRBV18; cdr3_nt: TGTGCCAGCTCACCACAGAAGAGCTCTGGAAACACCATATATTTT; cdr3_aa: CASSPQKSSGNTIYF
d_call: NA; clone_size: NA; j_call: TRBJ1-1; v_call: TRBV28; cdr3_nt: TGTGCCACCCTCACAGGCCAGCGGGACACTGAAGCTTTCTTT; cdr3_aa: CATLTGQRDTEAFF
d_call: NA; clone_size: NA; j_call: TRBJ1-5; v_call: TRBV18; cdr3_nt: TGTGCCAGCTCACTAGGGGGTGATCAGCCCCAGCATTTT; cdr3_aa: CASSLGGDQPQHF
d_call: NA; clone_size: NA; j_call: TRBJ1-1; v_call: TRBV19; cdr3_nt: TGTGCCAGTAGTAACCGGGTCGAACCCTTGAACACTGAAGCTTTCTTT; cdr3_aa: CASSNRVEPLNTEAFF
d_call: TRBD2; clone_size: NA; j_call: TRBJ2-3; v_call: TRBV11-1; cdr3_nt: TGTGCCAGCAGCTTAGCGGGAGCGGGACCAGTAGCAGATACGCAGTATTTT; cdr3_aa: CASSLAGAGPVADTQYF